The 19 T cell receptor beta chains below all came from one sample that was sequenced in a study of blood T cell repertoires in COVID-19 (TCRdb year 2020). The library relied on the immunoSEQ multiplex PCR assay. In TCRdb, the immuneACCESS table is reduced to in-frame sequences with V and J assigned. These tables do not hold every clone; where another copy was compared, an unresolved V gene accounts for under half, and the others remain unexplained. Counted in this sample were some 450,000 clones; 70% to 90% of them appeared once. Around 12% of the sample rests with the top ten. The specimen sequenced was peripheral blood. The receptors come from a woman between 50 and 59 years old with COVID-19, enrolled during active disease.

This clone was found once. The V call is TRBV12-3 or TRBV12-4, the J call TRBJ1-5; 7 bases line up with TRBD1. This CDR3 region has 13 residues. With V trimmed by 5 bases and J by 4 bases, 2 bases remained unmatched. CDR3 region: CASSPTGNQPQHF. CDR3 nucleotide sequence: TGTGCCAGCAGTCCGACAGGGAATCAGCCCCAGCATTTT.

The V and J genes are TRBV12-5 and TRBJ2-5; D might be TRBD1 (6 bases). Germline V gene lookup returns CDR1 LGHNT and CDR2 FRNRAP. The CDR3 is made up of 12 amino acids. Between the trimmed V and J ends, which lost 6 bases and 5 bases, there was a span of 10 bases. The CDR3: CASGYRAETQYF. CDR3 DNA: TGTGCTAGTGGGTACAGGGCGGAGACCCAGTACTTC.

This clone was recorded once. This rearrangement joins TRBV29-1 to TRBJ1-1; D is possibly TRBD1 (6 bases). Germline assignment: CDR1 SQVTM and CDR2 ANQGSEA. V dropped 4 bases and J dropped 6 bases, with 15 bases sitting between them. This CDR3 region has 13 residues. The CDR3 protein is CSVGGGGGPEAFF. Here the CDR3 DNA reads TGCAGCGTTGGAGGGGGGGGTGGGCCTGAAGCTTTCTTT. The entire variable domain, with the rest obtained from reference TRBV29-1 and TRBJ1-1, is as follows: SAVISQKPSRDICQRGTSLTIQCQVDSQVTMMFWYRQQPGQSLTLIATANQGSEATYESGFVIDKFPISRPNLTFSTLTVSNMSPEDSSIYLCSVGGGGGPEAFFGQGTRLTVV.

V usage is TRBV7-6 and J usage is TRBJ2-3, with D possibly being TRBD2 (5 bases). The CDR3 loop spans 15 amino acids. Trimming cost V 0 bases and J 4 bases, with 11 bases left between them. The germline V gene encodes CDR1 SGHVS and CDR2 FNYEAQ. CDR3 sequence: CASSLALSGADTQYF. The CDR3 DNA reads as TGTGCCAGCAGCTTAGCCCTATCCGGGGCAGATACGCAGTATTTT.

This chain joins TRBV3-1 (or the pseudogene TRBV3-2) and TRBJ2-1, with 11 bases identical to TRBD2. V shed 3 bases, J shed 7 bases, and the junction held 5 bases outside the gene matches. Germline V lookup: CDR1 LGHDT, CDR2 YNNKEL (reference sequence). The CDR3 runs 15 residues. The CDR3 spells CASSQGTSGPNEQFF. The CDR3 bases are TGTGCCAGCAGCCAGGGGACTAGCGGTCCGAATGAGCAGTTCTTC.

This clone was detected many times. The CDR3 protein is CASSSAAGRIAADTQYF. DNA of the CDR3: TGTGCCAGCAGCTCCGCGGCAGGGAGGATCGCTGCAGATACGCAGTATTTT. V usage is TRBV7-6 and J usage is TRBJ2-3; the D gene is possibly TRBD2 (6 bases). V lost 4 bases, J lost 4 bases, and 21 bases lay in between. The CDR3 length is 17 residues. Per the germline V gene, CDR1 is SGHVS and CDR2 is FNYEAQ.

The chain has TRBV9 and TRBJ2-5; TRBD2 agrees at 8 bases. V lost 2 bases and J lost 5; bases outside the gene matches: 8. Germline V CDR1 and CDR2: SGDLS, YYNGEE. This CDR3 spans 15 amino acids. Written as DNA, the CDR3 is TGTGCCAGCAGCGTGAAGCGGGGGCGGCGGGAGACCCAGTACTTC. Translating it yields CASSVKRGRRETQYF. The entire variable domain, with the rest obtained from reference TRBV9 and TRBJ2-5, is as follows: DSGVTQTPKHLITATGQRVTLRCSPRSGDLSVYWYQQSLDQGLQFLIQYYNGEERAKGNILERFSAQQFPDLHSELNLSSLELGDSALYFCASSVKRGRRETQYFGPGTRLLVL.

The chain uses TRBV19 and TRBJ1-1; weak D call: TRBD1 (6 bases). Germline CDR1 and CDR2: LNHDA and SQIVND (reference sequence). The CDR3 totals 12 residues. The CDR3 region has the DNA TGTGCTATACAGGGCCAGAACACTGAAGCTTTCTTT. Translated: CAIQGQNTEAFF.

The chain links TRBV10-2 to TRBJ2-7, with D possibly matching TRBD1 (6 bases). Trimming took 6 bases from V and 3 from J, leaving 12 bases between them. The CDR3 totals 13 residues. CDR1 is WSHSY, CDR2 SAAADI, per germline. The CDR3 loop is CASRYAGDYEQYF. The CDR3 DNA reads as TGCGCCAGCAGATATGCAGGGGACTACGAGCAGTACTTC.

In this sample, this clone turned up once. The chain has TRBV7-9 and TRBJ1-2, with a possible D match to TRBD1 (6 bases). V was pared by 4 bases and J by 4 bases, with 13 bases between. CDR1 and CDR2 (germline): SEHNR, FQNEAQ (reference sequence). The CDR3 extends over 14 amino acids. DNA for the CDR3: TGTGCCAGCAGCTGGGGGCAGGTCCCCTATGGCTACACCTTC. The encoded protein is CASSWGQVPYGYTF.

J is TRBJ2-1 and V is TRBV7-9, with a weak D call TRBD2 (6 bases). The germline gives CDR1 SEHNR, CDR2 FQNEAQ (reference sequence). Deletions cut 3 bases from V and 2 bases from J, with 11 bases between. CDR3 length equals 15 residues. The CDR3 DNA reads TGTGCCAGCAGCTTTACCGGGACTCCCTACAATGAGCAGTTCTTC. Translating it yields CASSFTGTPYNEQFF.

The chain employs TRBV3-1 (or the pseudogene TRBV3-2) and TRBJ2-5, with D unclear. This CDR3 is built from 12 residues. Germline CDR1 LGHDT, CDR2 YNNKEL (reference sequence). The ends were cut back, 0 bases at V and 8 bases at J, with 7 bases in the middle. CDR3 coding DNA: TGTGCCAGCAGCCAAGAGAGCCGAACCCAGTACTTC. Translation: CASSQESRTQYF.

This sequence joins TRBV12-3 or TRBV12-4 and TRBJ2-3; D not certain. The V gene lost 4 bases and the J gene lost 7 bases, with 6 bases spanning the gap. The CDR3 runs to 11 residues. In DNA, the CDR3 is TGTGCCAGCAGTTACGAGTATACGCAGTATTTT. Protein product: CASSYEYTQYF.

CDR3: CASSRGGGSKNTEAFF. CDR3 coding DNA: TGCGCCAGCAGCCGCGGAGGTGGTAGTAAGAACACTGAAGCTTTCTTT. The chain joins TRBV4-1 to TRBJ1-1; no reliable D call. Germline values: CDR1 MGHRA, CDR2 YSYEKL. The V end was cut by 4 bases, the J end by 1 base, with 16 bases between. The length of the CDR3 is 16 residues.

The CDR3 sequence: CAISENSNEQFF. The CDR3 DNA is TGTGCCATCAGTGAAAACAGCAATGAGCAGTTCTTC. The chain combines TRBV10-3 with TRBJ2-1; no clear D. The CDR3 has 12 residues. CDR1 is ENHRY, CDR2 SYGVKD, per germline. Deletions cut 3 bases from V and 6 bases from J, with 6 bases between.

J is TRBJ1-3 and V is TRBV3-1 (or the pseudogene TRBV3-2); 7 bases line up with TRBD1. The V and J ends lost 5 bases and 2 bases, in that order; junction bases with no gene match: 9. Germline CDR1 LGHDT, CDR2 YNNKEL (reference sequence). This CDR3 is built from 16 residues. In DNA, the CDR3 is TGTGCCAGCAGCGCCCAACAGGGGAGCCCTGGAAACACCATATATTTT. As protein: CASSAQQGSPGNTIYF.

The chain is built from TRBV7-9 and TRBJ1-1; tentatively, D is TRBD1 (5 bases). V lost 1 base and J lost 7, with 13 bases in between. Per germline, CDR1 SEHNR and CDR2 FQNEAQ (reference sequence). This CDR3 spans 14 amino acids. The CDR3 loop is CASSLEDTGDEAFF. CDR3 bases: TGTGCCAGCAGCTTAGAGGACACGGGTGATGAAGCTTTCTTT.

The chain carries TRBV29-1 and TRBJ2-7; D perhaps matches TRBD1 (6 bases). V was trimmed by 4 bases and J by 2 bases, leaving 9 bases between them. Germline-derived CDR1 and CDR2 are SQVTM and ANQGSEA. The CDR3 sequence is 12 residues long. The CDR3 coding sequence is TGCAGCGTTGCCGACAGGCCCTACGAGCAGTACTTC. As protein: CSVADRPYEQYF.

This clone was recorded a few times. This chain connects TRBV11-3 to TRBJ1-1, with unresolved D. Germline-derived CDR1 and CDR2 are SGHNT and YENEEA. The CDR3 length is 13 residues. V shed 3 bases and J shed 2 bases, with 7 bases lying between them. As DNA, the CDR3 is TGTGCCAGCAGCTTTGCAGGAAACACTGAAGCTTTCTTT. Translated, it gives CASSFAGNTEAFF.